The next 29 T cell receptor beta chains were all read from a single sample in a study of identifying expanded T cells in peripheral blood. TCRdb's table, derived via immunoSEQ multiplex PCR, lists solely in-frame clones and lacks some. The sample consists of about 89,000 clones, around 88% of them appearing once. Specimen: blood. These receptors all come from a person between 18 and 70 years old in good health.

The sample holds a few counts of this clone. The chain recombines TRBV11-2 with TRBJ2-7, with D uncertain. Trimming removed 5 bases at V and 1 base at J, with 12 bases between. Germline V gene lookup returns CDR1 SGHAT and CDR2 FQNNGV. The CDR3 is 14 residues long. CDR3 region: CASSRDTVSYEQYF. The CDR3 DNA reads TGTGCCAGCAGCCGAGATACAGTGTCCTACGAGCAGTACTTC.

V gene TRBV7-2 combines with J gene TRBJ1-5; D unclear. The CDR3 runs to 17 residues. V gave up 1 base and J gave up 0 bases, with 13 bases separating them. Germline V gives CDR1 SGHTA, CDR2 FQGNSA. The CDR3 nucleotides are TGTGCCAGCAGCTTAGGAGGGCCGCTTTATAGCAATCAGCCCCAGCATTTT. Its protein product is CASSLGGPLYSNQPQHF. Variable domain in full (rest from reference TRBV7-2 and TRBJ1-5): GAGVSQSPSNKVTEKGKDVELRCDPISGHTALYWYRQSLGQGLEFLIYFQGNSAPDKSGLPSDRFSAERTGGSVSTLTIQRTQQEDSAVYLCASSLGGPLYSNQPQHFGDGTRLSIL.

V is TRBV4-1 and J is TRBJ1-4, with 10 bases fitting TRBD1. Germline V gene sequence: CDR1 MGHRA, CDR2 YSYEKL. V shed 5 bases, J shed 1 base, and the junction held 13 bases outside the gene matches. The CDR3 extends over 19 amino acids. CDR3 DNA sequence: TGCGCCAGCAGCTTTCGCCCGGGACAGGGGTTAGTAACTAATGAAAAACTGTTTTTT. Its protein is CASSFRPGQGLVTNEKLFF.

V gene TRBV14 combines with J gene TRBJ2-7; maybe TRBD1 (6 bases). This CDR3 comprises 16 residues. Germline lookup yields CDR1 SGHDN and CDR2 FVKESK. V was pared by 5 bases and J by 2 bases, with 19 bases between. The CDR3 loop is CASSLRTVLSPYEQYF. The CDR3 DNA sequence: TGTGCCAGCAGCTTACGGACAGTGCTCAGCCCCTACGAGCAGTACTTC.

The rearrangement joins TRBV6-5 to TRBJ2-6, with no clear D. Trimming took 0 bases from V and 4 from J, leaving 10 bases between them. CDR3 length equals 16 residues. Germline CDR1 MNHEY, CDR2 SVGAGI. CDR3 DNA sequence: TGTGCCAGCAGTTACTCGAGTGCGACCGGGGCCAACGTCCTGACTTTC. Translated: CASSYSSATGANVLTF.

V gene TRBV27 combines with J gene TRBJ2-7, with D possibly matching TRBD1 (5 bases). CDR3 length: 13 residues. V was shortened by 0 bases and J by 4 bases, with 7 bases between the two germline ends. Germline CDR1 is MNHEY and CDR2 is SMNVEV (reference sequence). The CDR3: CASSLSDSYEQYF. The CDR3 nucleotides read TGTGCCAGCAGTTTATCCGACAGTTACGAGCAGTACTTC.

This clone was counted only a few times. V is TRBV19 and J is TRBJ2-1; D might be TRBD2 (7 bases). Germline V gene data show CDR1 as LNHDA and CDR2 as SQIVND (reference sequence). The CDR3 contains 18 residues. The germline V and J ends were trimmed by 5 bases and 5 bases, with 25 bases remaining between them. CDR3 region: CASSPQGTLLGGNNEQFF. The CDR3 DNA reads TGTGCCAGTAGTCCGCAGGGGACCCTCCTGGGGGGGAACAATGAGCAGTTCTTC.

This clone appeared a few times. The rearrangement links TRBV11-2 to TRBJ1-2, with a weak D call TRBD1 (5 bases). The CDR3 consists of 13 residues. V lost 7 bases and J lost 5, with 14 bases in between. Germline V CDR1 and CDR2: SGHAT, FQNNGV. CDR3 coding DNA: TGTGCCAGCAAAAACCCATCAGGGTATGGCTACACCTTC. It specifies CASKNPSGYGYTF.

V is TRBV5-4 and J is TRBJ2-5; 11 bases are a match to TRBD2. Germline lookup yields CDR1 SGHNT and CDR2 YYREEE (reference sequence). The J segment lost 5 bases and the V segment lost 0 bases, leaving 6 bases of the junction unmatched. This CDR3 comprises 16 residues. This chain's CDR3 is CASSLDSGRGLETQYF. The CDR3 bases are TGTGCCAGCAGCTTGGATAGCGGGAGGGGTCTGGAGACCCAGTACTTC.

By its share, this clone is medium-sized. Here the CDR3 DNA reads TGTGCCAGTAGTATTAAGGGACAGGGTTTTGGAAACACCATATATTTT. It encodes CASSIKGQGFGNTIYF. The chain has TRBV19 and TRBJ1-3; 9 bases line up with TRBD1. The length of the CDR3 is 16 residues. V shed 3 bases, J shed 3 bases, and the junction held 6 bases outside the gene matches. Germline CDR1 is LNHDA and CDR2 is SQIVND (reference sequence).

In nucleotides, the CDR3 is TGTGCCTGGGCAACAGGGGTGGGAAACATTCAGTACTTC. It translates to CAWATGVGNIQYF. The chain links TRBV30 to TRBJ2-4; 7 bases line up with TRBD1. The germline V gene encodes CDR1 GTSNPN and CDR2 SVGIG (reference sequence). V trimming: 5 bases; J trimming: 6 bases; junction bases outside the gene matches: 7. This CDR3 is 13 amino acids long.

V gene TRBV28 combines with J gene TRBJ1-2; 8 positions match TRBD1. The trim removed 6 bases at V and 8 bases at J, leaving 14 bases unmatched. CDR3 length equals 15 residues. Germline V lookup: CDR1 MDHEN, CDR2 SYDVKM. Written as DNA, the CDR3 is TGTGCCAGCAGCCTAGGGCAGGGGGCGATCATGGGCTACACCTTC. Protein sequence: CASSLGQGAIMGYTF.

The CDR3 nucleotides are TGCGCCAGCAGCCGAAGACCAGGCGATGAGCAGTTCTTC. It encodes CASSRRPGDEQFF. This chain links TRBV4-3 with TRBJ2-1, with D hard to call. V was trimmed by 4 bases and J by 8 bases, leaving 12 bases between them. Germline V gives CDR1 LGHNA, CDR2 YSLEER. The CDR3 has 13 amino acids.

This rearrangement joins TRBV7-9 to TRBJ2-1; 9 bases align to TRBD2. CDR1 and CDR2 (germline): SEHNR, FQNEAQ (reference sequence). The length of the CDR3 is 15 residues. Losses at the gene ends were 6 bases for V and 2 bases for J; bases not matched to a gene: 5. Written as DNA, the CDR3 is TGTGCCAGCAGACCTAGCGGGGACCCCTACAATGAGCAGTTCTTC. Translating gives CASRPSGDPYNEQFF.

This chain uses TRBV28 with TRBJ1-4; TRBD1 matches 8 bases. V gave up 6 bases and J gave up 6 bases; unmatched junction bases: 9. The CDR3 is made up of 15 amino acids. CDR1 MDHEN and CDR2 SYDVKM come from the germline V gene. In nucleotides, the CDR3 is TGTGCCAGCAGATCTTCCAGGGGGCCGGATGAAAAACTGTTTTTT. It is translated as CASRSSRGPDEKLFF.

The chain has TRBV28 and TRBJ1-5, with D possibly being TRBD1 (5 bases). Germline lookup yields CDR1 MDHEN and CDR2 SYDVKM. The CDR3 runs 15 residues. With 6 bases removed from V and 4 bases from J, the gap between germline ends came to 16 bases. This CDR3 is CASRPAGTPNQPQHF. The CDR3 DNA follows: TGTGCCAGCAGACCTGCAGGGACCCCAAATCAGCCCCAGCATTTT.

This clone appeared a single time. V is TRBV5-5 and J is TRBJ2-3; the D call may be TRBD1 or TRBD2 (5 bases each). The V end lost 0 bases, the J end lost 6 bases, and 8 bases lay between the germline ends. CDR3 length: 13 residues. Germline values: CDR1 SGHKS, CDR2 YYEKEE (reference sequence). This chain's CDR3 is CASSLAWGDTQYF. In DNA form, the CDR3 reads TGTGCCAGCAGCTTGGCCTGGGGGGATACGCAGTATTTT. Based on the CDR3 plus reference TRBV5-5 and TRBJ2-3, the full variable domain is DAGVTQSPTHLIKTRGQQVTLRCSPISGHKSVSWYQQVLGQGPQFIFQYYEKEERGRGNFPDRFSARQFPNYSSELNVNALLLGDSALYLCASSLAWGDTQYFGPGTRLTVL.

This chain connects TRBV7-9 to TRBJ2-3, with TRBD2 as a possible D gene (5 bases). Trimming shortened V by 3 bases and J by 0 bases, and 10 bases separated the two germline ends. From germline, CDR1 is SEHNR and CDR2 FQNEAQ (reference sequence). This CDR3 is 15 amino acids long. The CDR3 bases are TGTGCCAGCAGCTTTGAGTCGGGAAGCACAGATACGCAGTATTTT. Its protein is CASSFESGSTDTQYF.

The rearrangement uses TRBV7-3 and TRBJ2-1, with 9 bases lining up with TRBD2. The CDR3 consists of 15 residues. Germline loops: CDR1 SGHTA, CDR2 FQGTGA. Trimming took 2 bases from V and 3 from J; bases not matched to a gene: 2. The CDR3 here is CASSLAGGNYNEQFF. CDR3 DNA: TGTGCCAGCAGCTTAGCGGGGGGGAACTACAATGAGCAGTTCTTC.

This clone was observed a few times. V is TRBV15 and J is TRBJ2-7, with a tentative D call TRBD1 (6 bases). The CDR3 runs to 15 residues. In germline, CDR1 is LNHNV, CDR2 YYDKDF (reference sequence). V gave up 0 bases and J gave up 2 bases, with 11 bases separating them. Here the CDR3 reads CATSRDGGMTYEQYF. The CDR3 DNA reads as TGTGCCACCAGCAGAGATGGGGGCATGACCTACGAGCAGTACTTC.

The chain couples TRBV6-1 to TRBJ1-4, with D uncertain. V shed 1 base and J shed 8 bases, with 8 bases lying between them. Germline V gives CDR1 MNHNS, CDR2 SASEGT. There are 13 residues in the CDR3. The CDR3 here is CASSEGGLEKLFF. CDR3 DNA sequence: TGTGCCAGCAGTGAAGGCGGGCTAGAAAAACTGTTTTTT.

This clone appeared a single time. The chain uses TRBV30 and TRBJ2-5; TRBD2 matches 11 bases. Trimming took 0 bases from V and 5 from J; bases not matched to a gene: 5. The germline V gene encodes CDR1 GTSNPN and CDR2 SVGIG (reference sequence). The CDR3 totals 15 residues. The CDR3 sequence is CAWSVLAGVMETQYF. The CDR3 bases are TGTGCCTGGAGTGTACTAGCGGGAGTGATGGAGACCCAGTACTTC.

Only a few counts were recorded for this clone. The rearrangement joins TRBV19 to TRBJ1-5, with D perhaps matching TRBD1 (6 bases). The CDR3 contains 14 residues. CDR1 is LNHDA, CDR2 SQIVND, per germline (reference sequence). Trimming took 10 bases from V and 10 from J, leaving 23 bases between them. CDR3 bases: TGTGCCACCAGTCGGGACATTTCGGAGGGTCCCCAGCATTTT. It codes for CATSRDISEGPQHF.

The chain joins TRBV18 to TRBJ1-1; D is unresolved. Germline V lookup: CDR1 KGHSH, CDR2 LQKENI. The V end lost 3 bases, the J end lost 6 bases, and 11 bases lay between the germline ends. The CDR3 runs 13 residues. CDR3 sequence reads: CASSPEMTAEAFF. CDR3 in DNA: TGTGCCAGCTCACCTGAGATGACCGCTGAAGCTTTCTTT.

This rearrangement joins TRBV6-5 to TRBJ2-7; 7 bases align to TRBD1. Trimming cost V 4 bases and J 1 base; bases outside gene matches: 4. The CDR3 spans 14 residues. In germline, CDR1 is MNHEY, CDR2 SVGAGI. As DNA, the CDR3 is TGTGCCAGCAGTTCTCCGGACAGGTCCTACGAGCAGTACTTC. It codes for CASSSPDRSYEQYF.

The chain uses TRBV7-8 and TRBJ1-2; D is undetermined. Trimming took 4 bases from V and 5 from J, leaving 11 bases between them. CDR3 length: 13 amino acids. Germline V gene sequence: CDR1 SGHVS, CDR2 FQNEAQ. The CDR3 spells CASSSHDKYGYTF. The CDR3 nucleotides are TGTGCCAGCAGCTCGCACGACAAGTATGGCTACACCTTC.

The V call is TRBV9, the J call TRBJ2-2; D unresolved. This CDR3 is 13 amino acids long. The germline gives CDR1 SGDLS, CDR2 YYNGEE. Trimming took off 0 bases at V and 6 bases at J, with 6 bases between the two ends. CDR3 sequence: CASSVGTAGELFF. The CDR3 coding sequence is TGTGCCAGCAGCGTAGGAACAGCCGGGGAGCTGTTTTTT.

This chain uses TRBV7-8 with TRBJ1-1; D not certain. The CDR3 spans 15 residues. Germline lookup yields CDR1 SGHVS and CDR2 FQNEAQ. The V end lost 0 bases, the J end lost 1 base, and 9 bases lay between the germline ends. CDR3 sequence (DNA): TGTGCCAGCAGCTTAGCGACGGCAGGGAACACTGAAGCTTTCTTT. This codes for CASSLATAGNTEAFF.

The J gene is TRBJ2-7, the V gene TRBV14, with 8 bases matching TRBD2. Germline loops: CDR1 SGHDN, CDR2 FVKESK. With V trimmed by 6 bases and J by 2 bases, 12 bases remained unmatched. The CDR3 has 16 residues. The CDR3 spells CASRSGLAEIPYEQYF. CDR3 DNA: TGTGCCAGCAGGAGCGGACTAGCTGAGATACCCTACGAGCAGTACTTC.